The 15 T cell receptor beta chains below were found in one sample sequenced in a study of blood T cell repertoires in COVID-19. The protocol was immunoSEQ multiplex PCR, while the TCRdb copy is restricted to in-frame clones and leaves out a portion. The sample yields some 58,000 clones, approximately 87% seen once. What was sequenced was peripheral blood. These receptors were taken from a man over 45 with acute or convalescent COVID-19.

This sequence joins TRBV6-5 and TRBJ2-7; 8 nucleotides align to TRBD1. After removal of 6 bases from V and 0 bases from J, the junction contained 7 bases not matched to a gene. There are 15 residues in the CDR3. Germline loops: CDR1 MNHEY, CDR2 SVGAGI. The DNA of the CDR3 is TGTGCCAGCAGGAAGGACAGGGAAAGCTCCTACGAGCAGTACTTC. Protein: CASRKDRESSYEQYF.

This clone was detected once. The chain combines TRBV5-6 with TRBJ2-3; possibly TRBD2 for D (6 bases). Germline V lookup: CDR1 SGHDT, CDR2 YYEEEE. The CDR3 length is 13 residues. Trimming pared 0 bases from V and 4 bases from J, leaving 6 bases between. CDR3 residues: CASSLGRADTQYF. The CDR3 coding sequence is TGTGCCAGCAGCTTGGGGAGGGCAGATACGCAGTATTTT.

The chain has TRBV12-3 or TRBV12-4 and TRBJ2-7; D gene uncertain. CDR3 length: 13 residues. Trimming stripped 5 bases from V and 3 bases from J, with 11 bases between. The CDR3 region is CASSDTDLYEQYF. In DNA, the CDR3 is TGTGCCAGCAGTGATACTGATCTCTACGAGCAGTACTTC.

The CDR3 reads CSASLSGRANEQFF. Written as DNA, the CDR3 is TGCAGTGCTAGTTTGAGCGGGAGGGCTAATGAGCAGTTCTTC. This chain uses TRBV20-1 with TRBJ2-1, with TRBD2 matching 10 bases. The V gene end was trimmed by 3 bases and the J gene end by 7 bases; junction bases not matched to a gene: 6. There are 14 residues in the CDR3. Germline lookup yields CDR1 DFQATT and CDR2 SNEGSKA (reference sequence).

The chain combines TRBV11-2 with TRBJ1-1; TRBD1 might be the D (5 bases). V lost 3 bases to trimming and J lost 1 base, with 9 bases between them. The CDR3 has 14 amino acids. Per germline, CDR1 SGHAT and CDR2 FQNNGV. The CDR3 DNA is TGTGCCAGCAGCTTCCAAACAGGGAACACTGAAGCTTTCTTT. Translated, it gives CASSFQTGNTEAFF. The variable domain in full, completed from reference TRBV11-2 and TRBJ1-1, reads EAGVAQSPRYKIIEKRQSVAFWCNPISGHATLYWYQQILGQGPKLLIQFQNNGVVDDSQLPKDRFSAERLKGVDSTLKIQPAKLEDSAVYLCASSFQTGNTEAFFGQGTRLTVV.

The CDR3 here is CASSQEDRVNSPLHF. CDR3 DNA sequence: TGTGCCAGCAGCCAAGAGGACAGGGTAAATTCACCCCTCCACTTT. The chain carries TRBV3-1 (or the pseudogene TRBV3-2) and TRBJ1-6; 8 bases line up with TRBD1. J was trimmed by 7 bases and V by 0 bases; bases with no gene match: 2. The CDR3 sequence is 15 residues long. CDR1 is LGHDT, CDR2 YNNKEL, per germline (reference sequence).

This clone was observed a few times. The CDR3 protein is CASSRNGGDSGEAFF. Written as DNA, the CDR3 is TGTGCCAGTAGCCGAAACGGAGGGGACAGTGGCGAAGCTTTCTTT. This chain links TRBV19 with TRBJ1-1; 7 bases match TRBD1. The CDR3 consists of 15 residues. V dropped 6 bases and J dropped 8; count of bases not matched to a gene: 15. In germline, CDR1 is LNHDA, CDR2 SQIVND (reference sequence).

This chain uses TRBV5-1 with TRBJ2-3; 11 bases agree with TRBD2. Germline assignment: CDR1 SGHRS and CDR2 YFSETQ. V lost 4 bases to trimming and J lost 7 bases; unmatched junction nucleotides: 11. The CDR3 runs 16 residues. The CDR3 here is CASSPTTSGGVYTQYF. In DNA form, the CDR3 reads TGCGCCAGCAGCCCGACAACTAGCGGGGGCGTGTATACGCAGTATTTT.

The chain links TRBV9 to TRBJ2-3, with unresolved D. The CDR3 loop spans 14 amino acids. With 6 bases removed from V and 2 bases from J, the gap between germline ends came to 13 bases. Germline V lookup: CDR1 SGDLS, CDR2 YYNGEE. In nucleotides, the CDR3 is TGTGCCAGCACCGCTGCCACCTACACAGATACGCAGTATTTT. Translation: CASTAATYTDTQYF.

This chain connects TRBV2 to TRBJ1-2, with D possibly matching TRBD1 (6 bases). Germline loops: CDR1 SNHLY, CDR2 FYNNEI. With 7 bases removed from V and 7 bases from J, the gap between germline ends came to 22 bases. The length of the CDR3 is 15 residues. CDR3 sequence: CASTGPDTGPLGYTF. The CDR3 DNA reads TGTGCCAGCACTGGCCCCGATACAGGGCCTCTTGGCTACACCTTC.

There are a few counts of this clone. The chain carries TRBV7-9 and TRBJ1-4; 7 bases are shared with TRBD1. V gave up 5 bases and J gave up 7 bases; unmatched junction bases: 7. The germline gives CDR1 SEHNR, CDR2 FQNEAQ (reference sequence). There are 14 residues in the CDR3. In DNA, the CDR3 is TGTGCCAGCAGCAGACAGGGAATGGGTGAAAAACTGTTTTTT. Its protein is CASSRQGMGEKLFF.

This clone turned up a few times. The J gene is TRBJ1-5, the V gene TRBV7-9, with D perhaps matching TRBD1 (6 bases). The germline V gene encodes CDR1 SEHNR and CDR2 FQNEAQ (reference sequence). CDR3 length: 14 residues. V was cut by 0 bases and J by 4 bases, with 7 bases left in between. CDR3 loop: CASSLAGANQPQHF. The CDR3 bases are TGTGCCAGCAGCTTAGCGGGGGCAAATCAGCCCCAGCATTTT.

The chain has TRBV6-5 and TRBJ2-5; 7 bases map to TRBD1. Germline lookup yields CDR1 MNHEY and CDR2 SVGAGI. V was pared by 5 bases and J by 3 bases, with 6 bases of the junction left unmatched. The CDR3 is made up of 14 amino acids. The CDR3 reads CASSPRGNEETQYF. In nucleotides, the CDR3 is TGTGCCAGCAGTCCCAGGGGGAACGAAGAGACCCAGTACTTC.

V usage is TRBV7-8 and J usage is TRBJ1-4; D gene ambiguous. CDR3 size: 16 residues. V was pared by 2 bases and J by 6 bases, with 16 bases between. CDR1 is SGHVS and CDR2 is FQNEAQ in the germline V gene. The chain's CDR3 is CASSLNDRGLDEKLFF. CDR3 nucleotides: TGTGCCAGCAGCTTAAACGACCGGGGTCTGGATGAAAAACTGTTTTTT.

V is TRBV6-5 and J is TRBJ1-1; 9 bases align to TRBD1. Per the germline V gene, CDR1 is MNHEY and CDR2 is SVGAGI. The CDR3 sequence is 13 residues long. V was clipped by 5 bases and J by 3 bases; unmatched bases: 1. CDR3 sequence: CASSRQGDTEAFF. The CDR3 region has the DNA TGTGCCAGCAGTAGACAGGGGGACACTGAAGCTTTCTTT.